One sample yielded the 6 T cell receptor beta chains listed below, sequenced in a study of blood T cell repertoires in COVID-19. Profiled with immunoSEQ multiplex PCR; TCRdb holds only in-frame clones, not every one. This table holds approximately 39,000 clones, approximately 93% found once. Sequenced: peripheral blood. The receptor set was obtained from a human donor with active COVID-19. The donor label of this sample is uncertain.

V gene TRBV15 combines with J gene TRBJ1-3; D gene unclear. Trimming stripped 8 bases from V and 4 bases from J, with 6 bases between. The CDR3 is made up of 11 amino acids. CDR1 and CDR2 (germline): LNHNV, YYDKDF (reference sequence). CDR3 sequence: CATETGNTIYF. CDR3 in DNA: TGTGCCACCGAAACAGGAAACACCATATATTTT.

The V call is TRBV3-1 (or the pseudogene TRBV3-2), the J call TRBJ2-5; 9 bases are shared with TRBD2. V lost 0 bases, J lost 4 bases, and 12 bases stayed unmatched. Germline assignment: CDR1 LGHDT and CDR2 YNNKEL (reference sequence). The CDR3 sequence is 18 residues long. The chain's CDR3 is CASSQDGVTRGGSETQYF. CDR3 nucleotides: TGTGCCAGCAGCCAAGATGGGGTTACGCGGGGGGGCTCAGAGACCCAGTACTTC.

This chain joins TRBV5-4 and TRBJ2-2, with 7 nucleotides matching TRBD1. V lost 1 base and J lost 8; bases outside the gene matches: 14. Germline values: CDR1 SGHNT, CDR2 YYREEE (reference sequence). The CDR3 extends over 17 amino acids. The CDR3 DNA sequence: TGTGCCAGCAGCTTGCCCACGACAGGGTTATCACCGGGGGAGCTGTTTTTT. Translated: CASSLPTTGLSPGELFF.

The chain links TRBV6-2 or TRBV6-3 to TRBJ2-7, with D possibly TRBD1 on 6 matching bases. Trimming removed 1 base at V and 2 bases at J, with 15 bases between. This CDR3 has 16 residues. The germline V gene encodes CDR1 MNHEY and CDR2 SVGEGT. CDR3 region: CASSYFLGTTTYEQYF. CDR3 bases: TGTGCCAGCAGTTACTTTCTGGGGACAACAACCTACGAGCAGTACTTC.

The chain links TRBV5-1 to TRBJ1-3; 7 nucleotides align to TRBD1. Germline V lookup: CDR1 SGHRS, CDR2 YFSETQ. This CDR3 comprises 16 residues. V lost 3 bases to trimming and J lost 4 bases; unmatched junction nucleotides: 10. This chain's CDR3 is CASSSRRGGTGNTIYF. The DNA for the CDR3 is TGCGCCAGCAGCTCCCGGAGAGGGGGCACGGGAAACACCATATATTTT.

This sequence joins TRBV6-6 and TRBJ2-3; D is possibly TRBD2 (6 bases). Germline assignment: CDR1 MNHNY and CDR2 SVGAGI (reference sequence). This CDR3 has 14 amino acids. Trimming cost V 7 bases and J 1 base, with 12 bases left between them. The CDR3 nucleotides are TGTGCCAGCACCCCCCCGGGGGGCACAGATACGCAGTATTTT. This translates into CASTPPGGTDTQYF.